This T cell receptor beta chain was obtained from a study of identical twins (dated by TCRdb to 2016 to 2017). Regarding the research as a whole: To test whether fetal clonotypes persist, this study deep-sequenced TCR alpha and beta repertoires from monozygotic twins, from unrelated adults of various ages, and from cord blood. To rule out contamination, the twin experiments were replicated at different times with different library preparation protocols.

The library was prepared using 5' RACE. Sequencer: Illumina HiSeq 2000. A universal primer binding site was added through template switching, and the final cDNA carried a unique molecular identifier so that TCR cDNA molecules could be counted accurately. Specific primers in the conserved constant-segment region were used to synthesize first-strand cDNA for TCR alpha and beta chains. To control for contamination, each cDNA library was double barcoded with a SMART-Mk sample barcode plus Illumina barcodes. TruSeq adapter sequences along with Illumina sample barcodes were introduced in two successive PCR steps. The TCR alpha and beta cDNA libraries were sequenced on the Illumina HiSeq platform using custom primers. The source study handled its data this way. MiGEC was used to process raw reads and extract unique molecular identifiers, and MiXCR was used to find CDR3 positions. For each individual, recombination models were inferred using an EM algorithm with the repgenHMM and IGoR tools. The tcR package in R was used for shared clonotype analysis, with sharing normalized by the product of cloneset sizes. To study raw recombination free of thymic and clonal selection effects, out-of-frame nonproductive sequences were analyzed. TCRdb passed the public sequencing reads through fastp at Q25 and MiXCR, retaining productive beta sequences. Duplicate CDR3 protein sequences are folded into a single record with the most common DNA and genes. TCRdb's processing, not the authors' own work, is the source of the V and J calls. For this sample the table gives around 1.7 million distinct CDR3 sequences, of which about 30% were detected only once. Approximately 0.25% of the sample is held by the ten biggest clonotypes.

What the research found in general, with its limitations: In monozygotic twins, out-of-frame TCR alpha sharing was systematically underestimated by recombination models, although the models agreed with sharing between unrelated individuals. The excess sharing between twins in beta out-of-frame sequences was weaker because fewer shared sequences reduced the signal-to-noise ratio. Out-of-frame TCR alpha sequences shared between twins showed an excess of low generation-probability sequences compared with coincidental sharing between unrelated individuals. Because the same donors could not be followed over many years, the conclusions relied on cross-sectional statistical analysis. Fewer insertions were carried by abundant cord blood beta clonotypes; a weaker similar trend was observed in young adult naive repertoires, while no such trend was observed in memory repertoires. Zero-insertion analyses could be partly confounded by invariant T cells such as MAIT and iNKT, although diverse VJ usage argued against such confounding for most clonotypes.

V was cut back by 6 bases and J by 0 bases, leaving a gap of 12 bases between them. The CDR3 goes from the cysteine to the phenylalanine over 15 residues. Only the CDR3 DNA is retained, 45 bases long and in frame from the first base. Taken from the germline V gene, the CDR1 and CDR2 loops are SNHLY and FYNNEI. Only healthy Caucasian donors were included. Concerning this clonotype itself: Its antigen specificity is not known. The sample holds no much larger clone one base away, and base qualities are not on file.

The TCR originated in a newborn girl in good health. Sequences were obtained from cord blood. The chain couples TRBV2 to TRBJ1-5; TRBD1 is a possible D gene, resting on 6 matching bases. The sequenced DNA is TGTGCCAGCAGGCCTCCGGGACATAGCAATCAGCCCCAGCATTTT. It is translated as CASRPPGHSNQPQHF.